The 26 T cell receptor beta chains below come from one sample, sequenced in a study of T cell responses to AZD1222 COVID-19 vaccine. Measured with immunoSEQ multiplex PCR; TCRdb has only the in-frame clones, and not every one. The sample includes 130,000 or so clones, 80% to 95% of them seen just once. This specimen consisted of peripheral blood, obtained 28 days after the second AZD1222 dose. These receptor sequences come from an adult who received the AZD1222 COVID-19 vaccine.

J is TRBJ1-2 and V is TRBV6-5, with D possibly being TRBD1 (5 bases). The CDR3 contains 13 residues. Trimming pared 6 bases from V and 7 bases from J, leaving 15 bases between. Germline V gives CDR1 MNHEY, CDR2 SVGAGI. The CDR3 bases are TGTGCCAGCAGCAGGGACCCTAGTGGTGGCTACACCTTC. Translating it yields CASSRDPSGGYTF.

V is TRBV7-6 and J is TRBJ2-3; D assignment may be TRBD1 or TRBD2 (5 bases each). The ends were cut back, 6 bases at V and 4 bases at J, with 20 bases in the middle. Germline loops: CDR1 SGHVS, CDR2 FNYEAQ. The CDR3 loop spans 16 amino acids. This CDR3 is CASRPSSGNHADTQYF. The CDR3 nucleotides are TGTGCCAGCAGACCTAGCTCAGGGAATCACGCAGATACGCAGTATTTT.

The chain links TRBV4-1 to TRBJ2-3, with TRBD1 matching over 8 bases. CDR3 size: 16 residues. CDR1 is MGHRA, CDR2 YSYEKL, per germline. V gave up 2 bases and J gave up 2 bases; unmatched junction bases: 6. The CDR3 here is CASSQPDRGSTDTQYF. The CDR3 nucleotides read TGCGCCAGCAGCCAACCCGACAGGGGCTCCACAGATACGCAGTATTTT.

This clone was detected only once. The J gene is TRBJ1-5, the V gene TRBV6-6, with a weak D call TRBD1 (6 bases). The CDR3 length is 15 residues. Germline assignment: CDR1 MNHNY and CDR2 SVGAGI (reference sequence). V shed 6 bases and J shed 7 bases, with 19 bases lying between them. The CDR3 sequence: CASSHQGTTEQPQHF. The CDR3 bases are TGTGCCAGCAGCCACCAGGGGACAACGGAACAGCCCCAGCATTTT.

The chain has TRBV4-3 and TRBJ1-1; D perhaps matches TRBD1 (5 bases). From germline, CDR1 is LGHNA and CDR2 YSLEER. CDR3 size: 16 residues. The ends were cut back, 0 bases at V and 0 bases at J, with 11 bases in the middle. CDR3 in DNA: TGCGCCAGCAGCCAAGAACTGACAGCCATGAACACTGAAGCTTTCTTT. This codes for CASSQELTAMNTEAFF.

The chain joins TRBV28 to TRBJ1-5, with D possibly TRBD1 on 6 matching bases. V dropped 3 bases and J dropped 7 bases, with 13 bases sitting between them. The CDR3 contains 14 residues. CDR1 MDHEN and CDR2 SYDVKM come from the germline V gene. The CDR3: CASSFQDRYQPQHF. The CDR3 coding sequence is TGTGCCAGCAGTTTCCAGGACAGATACCAGCCCCAGCATTTT.

The chain carries TRBV5-8 and TRBJ2-1; TRBD2 matches 11 bases. After removal of 5 bases from V and 7 bases from J, the junction contained 11 bases not matched to a gene. The germline V gene encodes CDR1 SGHTS and CDR2 YDEGEE. The CDR3 runs to 16 residues. The CDR3 is CASRYPGTSGLNEQFF. The CDR3, as DNA: TGTGCCAGCAGATACCCCGGGACTAGCGGTTTAAATGAGCAGTTCTTC.

This chain uses TRBV3-1 (or the pseudogene TRBV3-2) with TRBJ1-5; D may be TRBD1 (6 bases). With 0 bases removed from V and 4 bases from J, the gap between germline ends came to 10 bases. Germline CDR1 is LGHDT and CDR2 is YNNKEL (reference sequence). The length of the CDR3 is 15 residues. Here the CDR3 reads CASSQDRGRNQPQHF. The CDR3 region has the DNA TGTGCCAGCAGCCAAGATCGGGGGCGAAATCAGCCCCAGCATTTT.

J is TRBJ2-3 and V is TRBV15, with D tentatively TRBD2 (6 bases). Between the trimmed V and J ends, which lost 1 base and 3 bases, there was a span of 14 bases. The CDR3 loop spans 16 amino acids. Germline CDR1 LNHNV, CDR2 YYDKDF (reference sequence). The chain's CDR3 is CATSRGRSSDTDTQYF. The CDR3 DNA reads as TGTGCCACCAGCAGAGGGAGGTCTAGCGATACAGATACGCAGTATTTT.

The chain recombines TRBV7-7 with TRBJ2-7; 7 nucleotides align to TRBD2. The CDR3 consists of 15 residues. Per germline, CDR1 SSHAT and CDR2 FNYEAQ (reference sequence). With V trimmed by 7 bases and J by 2 bases, 11 bases remained unmatched. CDR3 amino acids: CASNPRGGRPYEQYF. The DNA of the CDR3 is TGTGCCAGCAACCCTCGCGGCGGGAGACCCTACGAGCAGTACTTC.

The chain combines TRBV27 with TRBJ1-5; D remains unclear. The CDR3 has 14 residues. Germline CDR1 is MNHEY and CDR2 is SMNVEV (reference sequence). V was shortened by 6 bases and J by 7 bases, with 16 bases between the two germline ends. The CDR3 DNA is TGTGCCAGCAGACTTTACTACTTGGGGCAGCCCCAGCATTTT. As protein: CASRLYYLGQPQHF.

V is TRBV28 and J is TRBJ1-1; D call uncertain. Germline V gene data show CDR1 as MDHEN and CDR2 as SYDVKM. V was clipped by 8 bases and J by 1 base, with 5 bases between them. The CDR3 extends over 11 amino acids. The CDR3 sequence is CASWGNTEAFF. CDR3 bases: TGTGCCAGCTGGGGGAACACTGAAGCTTTCTTT.

The table lists this clone with a count of one. The rearrangement links TRBV12-3 or TRBV12-4 to TRBJ1-2, with a possible D match to TRBD1 (6 bases). V was pared by 5 bases and J by 8 bases, with 15 bases between. The CDR3 is 13 residues long. CDR3 nucleotide sequence: TGTGCCAGCAGTGGCGGGGGCCCCAGGGGCTACACCTTC. It translates to CASSGGGPRGYTF.

The chain combines TRBV20-1 with TRBJ1-2; the D is unclear. V was pared by 3 bases and J by 4 bases, with 6 bases between. Germline CDR1 DFQATT, CDR2 SNEGSKA (reference sequence). This CDR3 is built from 11 residues. The CDR3 sequence is CSARRAYGYTF. The CDR3, as DNA: TGCAGTGCTAGGAGGGCCTATGGCTACACCTTC.

The chain recombines TRBV4-1 with TRBJ1-2; 7 positions agree with TRBD1. This CDR3 has 13 residues. Germline V gene data show CDR1 as MGHRA and CDR2 as YSYEKL. Losses at the gene ends were 0 bases for V and 8 bases for J; bases not matched to a gene: 3. CDR3 sequence reads: CASSQDPGQGYTF. CDR3 DNA sequence: TGCGCCAGCAGCCAAGACCCGGGACAGGGCTACACCTTC.

The rearrangement links TRBV5-8 to TRBJ1-2; D uncertain. V dropped 1 base and J dropped 4 bases, with 5 bases sitting between them. The CDR3 is 12 amino acids. Germline-derived CDR1 and CDR2 are SGHTS and YDEGEE. CDR3 sequence: CASSLMSYGYTF. The CDR3 nucleotides are TGTGCCAGCAGCTTGATGAGCTATGGCTACACCTTC.

This sequence joins TRBV6-1 and TRBJ1-1, with D possibly matching TRBD1 (5 bases). The CDR3 extends over 14 amino acids. Germline CDR1 and CDR2: MNHNS and SASEGT. Trimming took off 2 bases at V and 5 bases at J, with 12 bases between the two ends. The CDR3 DNA sequence: TGTGCCAGCAGTGAACAGGGATCGAGTACTGAAGCTTTCTTT. It is translated as CASSEQGSSTEAFF.

The J gene is TRBJ2-5, the V gene TRBV5-1; either TRBD1 or TRBD2 may fit D (5 bases each). Trimming removed 4 bases at V and 6 bases at J, with 16 bases between. The germline V gene has CDR1 SGHRS and CDR2 YFSETQ. The CDR3 is 14 residues long. CDR3 DNA sequence: TGCGCCAGCAGCCAAGGTCAGGGACGGCAGACCCAGTACTTC. Translating gives CASSQGQGRQTQYF.

This chain links TRBV7-2 with TRBJ2-7; 8 positions match TRBD1. The V and J ends lost 6 bases and 3 bases, in that order; junction bases with no gene match: 4. Germline V gene sequence: CDR1 SGHTA, CDR2 FQGNSA. This CDR3 comprises 13 residues. DNA for the CDR3: TGTGCCAGCAGACGGGGACAGGACTACGAGCAGTACTTC. Translation: CASRRGQDYEQYF.

V is TRBV6-5 and J is TRBJ1-1; D unresolved. V lost 7 bases, J lost 1 base, and 10 bases lay in between. The CDR3 has 13 amino acids. Germline values: CDR1 MNHEY, CDR2 SVGAGI. CDR3 nucleotide sequence: TGTGCCAGCACGTCCTTGGGGAACACTGAAGCTTTCTTT. It translates to CASTSLGNTEAFF.

This clone was seen only once. This chain links TRBV12-3 or TRBV12-4 with TRBJ1-5; D is perhaps TRBD1 (5 bases). The CDR3 is 13 amino acids. Trimming removed 3 bases from V and 7 bases from J, with 10 bases in between. CDR3 region: CASSLRRGQPQHF. The CDR3 nucleotides are TGTGCCAGCAGTTTGAGGAGGGGACAGCCCCAGCATTTT.

A few counts support this clone. V and J are TRBV4-1 and TRBJ2-5, with D perhaps given as TRBD1 or TRBD2 (5 bases each). The CDR3 length is 16 residues. Trimming cost V 2 bases and J 2 bases, with 15 bases left between them. Germline-derived CDR1 and CDR2 are MGHRA and YSYEKL. The chain's CDR3 is CASSQPGRHPQETQYF. CDR3 coding DNA: TGCGCCAGCAGCCAACCGGGACGGCACCCTCAAGAGACCCAGTACTTC.

Comment on this clone: The sample carries other DNA sequences with the same CDR3. The J gene is TRBJ1-1, the V gene TRBV19; unclear D gene. CDR1 and CDR2 (germline): LNHDA, SQIVND (reference sequence). Trimming took 0 bases from V and 1 from J, leaving 3 bases between them. The CDR3 sequence is 13 residues long. The CDR3 loop reads CASSIDRNTEAFF. The CDR3, as DNA: TGTGCCAGTAGTATAGATCGGAACACTGAAGCTTTCTTT.

The CDR3, as DNA: TGTGCCAGCCACCGGACAGTTAACTCCTACGAGCAGTACTTC. As protein: CASHRTVNSYEQYF. V usage is TRBV2 and J usage is TRBJ2-7; a possible D gene is TRBD1 (6 bases). The CDR3 is 14 amino acids. Germline CDR1 and CDR2: SNHLY and FYNNEI. Trimming left V 8 bases short and J 0 bases short, with 14 bases between. Full variable domain (remainder filled in from reference TRBV2 and TRBJ2-7): EPEVTQTPSHQVTQMGQEVILRCVPISNHLYFYWYRQILGQKVEFLVSFYNNEISEKSEIFDDQFSVERPDGSNFTLKIRSTKLEDSAMYFCASHRTVNSYEQYFGPGTRLTVT.

This rearrangement joins TRBV6-5 to TRBJ1-5, with TRBD1 identical over 8 bases. V shed 6 bases, J shed 1 base, and the junction held 5 bases outside the gene matches. This CDR3 has 15 amino acids. Germline V lookup: CDR1 MNHEY, CDR2 SVGAGI. The CDR3 DNA reads TGTGCCAGCAGCCCGACAGGGGTGAGCAATCAGCCCCAGCATTTT. This gives the protein CASSPTGVSNQPQHF.

The rearrangement uses TRBV5-6 and TRBJ2-5, with 8 bases fitting TRBD1. Germline V gene sequence: CDR1 SGHDT, CDR2 YYEEEE. Unmatched junction bases numbered 3, after V lost 4 bases and J lost 1 base. This CDR3 is built from 14 residues. CDR3 coding DNA: TGTGCCAGCAGCCGCGGACAGGGCCAAGAGACCCAGTACTTC. Translation gives CASSRGQGQETQYF.